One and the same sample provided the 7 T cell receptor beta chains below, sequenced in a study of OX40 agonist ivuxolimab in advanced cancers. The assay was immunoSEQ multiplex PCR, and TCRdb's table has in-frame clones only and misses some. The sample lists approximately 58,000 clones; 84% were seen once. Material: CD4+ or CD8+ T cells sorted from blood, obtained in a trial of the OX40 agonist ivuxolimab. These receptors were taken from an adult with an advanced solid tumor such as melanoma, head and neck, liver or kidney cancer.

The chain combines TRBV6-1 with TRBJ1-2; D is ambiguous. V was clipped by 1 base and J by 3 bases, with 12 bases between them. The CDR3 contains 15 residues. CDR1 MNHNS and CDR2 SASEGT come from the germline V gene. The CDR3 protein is CASSEGAAKDYGYTF. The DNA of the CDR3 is TGTGCCAGCAGTGAAGGAGCAGCGAAGGACTATGGCTACACCTTC.

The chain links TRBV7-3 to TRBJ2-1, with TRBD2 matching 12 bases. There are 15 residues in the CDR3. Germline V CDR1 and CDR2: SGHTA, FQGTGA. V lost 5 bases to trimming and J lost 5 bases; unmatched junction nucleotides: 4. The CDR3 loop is CASSPGLAGNNEQFF. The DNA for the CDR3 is TGTGCCAGCAGCCCCGGACTAGCGGGAAACAATGAGCAGTTCTTC.

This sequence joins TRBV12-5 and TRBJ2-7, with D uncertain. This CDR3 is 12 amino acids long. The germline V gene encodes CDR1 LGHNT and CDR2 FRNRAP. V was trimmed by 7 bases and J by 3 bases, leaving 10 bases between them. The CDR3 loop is CASARWGYEQYF. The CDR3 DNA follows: TGTGCTAGTGCACGGTGGGGCTACGAGCAGTACTTC. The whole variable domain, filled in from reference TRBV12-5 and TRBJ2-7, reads DARVTQTPRHKVTEMGQEVTMRCQPILGHNTVFWYRQTMMQGLELLAYFRNRAPLDDSGMPKDRFSAEMPDATLATLKIQPSEPRDSAVYFCASARWGYEQYFGPGTRLTVT.

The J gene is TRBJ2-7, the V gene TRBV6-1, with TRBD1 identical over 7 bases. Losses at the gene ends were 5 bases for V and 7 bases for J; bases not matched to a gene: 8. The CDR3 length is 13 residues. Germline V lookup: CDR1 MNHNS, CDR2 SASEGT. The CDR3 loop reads CASSWDSLGEQYF. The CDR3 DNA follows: TGTGCCAGCAGTTGGGACAGCCTTGGGGAGCAGTACTTC.

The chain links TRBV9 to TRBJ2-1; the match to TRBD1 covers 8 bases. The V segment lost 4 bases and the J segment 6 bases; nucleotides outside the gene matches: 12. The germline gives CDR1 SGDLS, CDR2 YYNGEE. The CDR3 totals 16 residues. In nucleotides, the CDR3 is TGTGCCAGCAGCCTAGGGACAGGCTGGCAGAGCAATGAGCAGTTCTTC. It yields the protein CASSLGTGWQSNEQFF.

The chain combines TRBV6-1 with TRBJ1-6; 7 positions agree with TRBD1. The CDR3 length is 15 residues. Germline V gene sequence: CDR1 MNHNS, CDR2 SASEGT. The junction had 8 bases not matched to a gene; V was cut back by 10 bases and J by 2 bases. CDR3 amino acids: CATKTGFTYNSPLHF. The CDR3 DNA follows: TGTGCCACCAAGACAGGGTTCACCTATAATTCACCCCTCCACTTT.

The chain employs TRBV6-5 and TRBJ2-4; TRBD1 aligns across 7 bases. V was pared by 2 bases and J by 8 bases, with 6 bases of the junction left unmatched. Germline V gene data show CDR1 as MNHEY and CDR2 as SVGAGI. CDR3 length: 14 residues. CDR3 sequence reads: CASSYGDSTDIQYF. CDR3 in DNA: TGTGCCAGCAGTTACGGGGACAGTACTGACATTCAGTACTTC.